Reported below is one TCR beta chain. The data are from a study of blood T cell repertoires in COVID-19. Study-wide context: Samples representing acute and convalescent COVID-19 were sourced from the United States, Italy and Spain. T cells, B-cell-depleted T cells, or PBMCs provided the cDNA or gDNA that served as material.

The germline gives CDR1 WSHSY, CDR2 SAAADI. This CDR3 contains 18 residues. V shed 0 bases and J 7 bases; nucleotides not matched to a gene: 15. Methods used by the authors: Amplification from reference gene primers served as the basis for estimated nucleated cell counts. This table comes from immunoSEQ multiplex PCR, and its TCRdb copy is limited to in-frame clones, with some not included. V, J and clone size are those of that table, while D and trimming were read from the DNA. The repertoire includes about 73,000 clones, roughly 84% of them detected once, and around 6% sits in the top ten. The sequenced sample was peripheral blood. The chain couples TRBV10-2 to TRBJ1-5; 7 bases align to TRBD1. This receptor was identified in a woman aged 60-70 years with acute or convalescent COVID-19. CDR3: CASSESGVGGLREQPQHF. In DNA, the CDR3 is TGCGCCAGCAGTGAGTCTGGAGTAGGGGGCTTGAGAGAACAGCCCCAGCATTTT.